These T cell receptor beta chains were read from a single sample in a study of identical twins. TCRdb reanalysed the 5' RACE reads using MiXCR and keeps one entry per CDR3 protein. The table lists more than 250,000 distinct CDR3 sequences, 8% to 9% of them singletons, with 2.1% in the top ten. Separately, the same data were catalogued under a study of yellow fever vaccine responses in identical twins.

Sequenced: memory (CD45RO+) T cells sorted from blood. The receptors originated from a woman aged 18-29 years in good health. CDR3s include the opening cysteine and the closing phenylalanine or tryptophan. Each record gives: D gene, V gene, CDR3 length, J gene, clone size, CDR3 protein. D genes are given only for firm matches. The size entry is marked missing in some rows and otherwise reads once, few, many or a size class.

d_gene: NA
v_gene: TRBV12-3/TRBV12-4
len: 15
j_gene: TRBJ2-1
abundance: many
CDR3aa: CASSRPGAGYNEQFF

d_gene: TRBD1
v_gene: TRBV12-3/TRBV12-4
len: 17
j_gene: TRBJ2-5
abundance: NA
CDR3aa: CASRPTRQGGYQETQYF

d_gene: NA
v_gene: TRBV2
len: 11
j_gene: TRBJ2-5
abundance: NA
CDR3aa: CASRVGETQYF

d_gene: NA
v_gene: TRBV7-6
len: 15
j_gene: TRBJ2-1
abundance: many
CDR3aa: CASSLSFLSGGEQFF

d_gene: TRBD1
v_gene: TRBV7-2
len: 14
j_gene: TRBJ2-1
abundance: many
CDR3aa: CASSWDRGLNEQFF

d_gene: NA
v_gene: TRBV5-1
len: 14
j_gene: TRBJ2-5
abundance: many
CDR3aa: CASNRDGGLETQYF

d_gene: NA
v_gene: TRBV10-3
len: 15
j_gene: TRBJ2-1
abundance: many
CDR3aa: CAIRAVGSQNNEQFF

d_gene: TRBD1
v_gene: TRBV7-9
len: 15
j_gene: TRBJ1-6
abundance: few
CDR3aa: CASSPRQGNNSPLHF

d_gene: NA
v_gene: TRBV5-8
len: 14
j_gene: TRBJ2-5
abundance: few
CDR3aa: CASSLVGVQETQYF

d_gene: NA
v_gene: TRBV11-2
len: 14
j_gene: TRBJ2-3
abundance: NA
CDR3aa: CASSLQRGTDTQYF

d_gene: NA
v_gene: TRBV2
len: 13
j_gene: TRBJ1-2
abundance: NA
CDR3aa: CASRELDYYGYTF

d_gene: TRBD2
v_gene: TRBV2
len: 15
j_gene: TRBJ2-1
abundance: many
CDR3aa: CASTPPSGRLNEQFF

d_gene: TRBD2
v_gene: TRBV6-5
len: 17
j_gene: TRBJ2-1
abundance: few
CDR3aa: CASRYQWGSGIYNEQFF

d_gene: TRBD2
v_gene: TRBV20-1
len: 16
j_gene: TRBJ2-1
abundance: NA
CDR3aa: CSARPIAGGPYNEQFF

d_gene: TRBD2
v_gene: TRBV20-1
len: 14
j_gene: TRBJ2-7
abundance: once
CDR3aa: CSAERLAATYEQYF

d_gene: NA
v_gene: TRBV6-6
len: 13
j_gene: TRBJ2-1
abundance: many
CDR3aa: CASCRQEGNEQFF

d_gene: NA
v_gene: TRBV29-1
len: 12
j_gene: TRBJ2-3
abundance: many
CDR3aa: CSATVNTDTQYF

d_gene: NA
v_gene: TRBV5-1
len: 14
j_gene: TRBJ2-2
abundance: NA
CDR3aa: CASSLLTDTGELFF

d_gene: TRBD1
v_gene: TRBV25-1
len: 16
j_gene: TRBJ2-5
abundance: NA
CDR3aa: CASSEDRGSWGETQYF

d_gene: TRBD2
v_gene: TRBV2
len: 15
j_gene: TRBJ2-1
abundance: many
CDR3aa: CASSSLAGAPSKQFF

d_gene: TRBD1
v_gene: TRBV6-5
len: 16
j_gene: TRBJ2-4
abundance: few
CDR3aa: CASSSDRVGAKNIQYF

d_gene: NA
v_gene: TRBV7-4
len: 15
j_gene: TRBJ2-1
abundance: few
CDR3aa: CASSTPSTIYNEQFF

d_gene: NA
v_gene: TRBV7-2
len: 14
j_gene: TRBJ2-5
abundance: NA
CDR3aa: CASSLDRVQETQYF

d_gene: NA
v_gene: TRBV10-3
len: 11
j_gene: TRBJ1-2
abundance: many
CDR3aa: CAINGGYGYTF

d_gene: TRBD2
v_gene: TRBV20-1
len: 13
j_gene: TRBJ2-1
abundance: few
CDR3aa: CSALAGQANEQFF

d_gene: NA
v_gene: TRBV19
len: 17
j_gene: TRBJ2-2
abundance: NA
CDR3aa: CASRRDPSSRDTGELFF

d_gene: NA
v_gene: TRBV5-1
len: 16
j_gene: TRBJ1-1
abundance: few
CDR3aa: CASRKEWGRGNTEAFF

d_gene: NA
v_gene: TRBV12-3/TRBV12-4
len: 13
j_gene: TRBJ1-5
abundance: many
CDR3aa: CASSLSFNQPQHF

d_gene: NA
v_gene: TRBV27
len: 14
j_gene: TRBJ2-5
abundance: few
CDR3aa: CASSLWDGQETQYF

d_gene: TRBD1
v_gene: TRBV6-5
len: 14
j_gene: TRBJ1-1
abundance: many
CDR3aa: CASSSRTGGTEAFF

d_gene: TRBD2
v_gene: TRBV10-1
len: 16
j_gene: TRBJ2-1
abundance: many
CDR3aa: CASSGRGLALGDEQFF

d_gene: NA
v_gene: TRBV2
len: 18
j_gene: TRBJ2-3
abundance: few
CDR3aa: CASRTRDGRLSSTDTQYF

d_gene: TRBD1
v_gene: TRBV3-1
len: 15
j_gene: TRBJ2-7
abundance: NA
CDR3aa: CASSPRGQAAGEQYF

d_gene: NA
v_gene: TRBV5-1
len: 15
j_gene: TRBJ2-2
abundance: NA
CDR3aa: CASSLVQKNTGELFF

d_gene: NA
v_gene: TRBV6-5
len: 14
j_gene: TRBJ2-3
abundance: few
CDR3aa: CASSYSGSLDTQYF

d_gene: NA
v_gene: TRBV11-2
len: 15
j_gene: TRBJ2-7
abundance: NA
CDR3aa: CASSSQEDAVYEQYF

d_gene: NA
v_gene: TRBV6-2/TRBV6-3
len: 14
j_gene: TRBJ1-2
abundance: many
CDR3aa: CASRDGGLYYGYTF

d_gene: NA
v_gene: TRBV12-3/TRBV12-4
len: 12
j_gene: TRBJ2-7
abundance: NA
CDR3aa: CASSWHSYEQYF

d_gene: NA
v_gene: TRBV28
len: 16
j_gene: TRBJ2-1
abundance: few
CDR3aa: CASSPPGPLSYNEQFF

d_gene: NA
v_gene: TRBV12-3/TRBV12-4
len: 15
j_gene: TRBJ1-3
abundance: few
CDR3aa: CASSRGYRERDTIYF

d_gene: NA
v_gene: TRBV5-1
len: 15
j_gene: TRBJ1-4
abundance: many
CDR3aa: CASSLDGRPNEKLFF

d_gene: NA
v_gene: TRBV20-1
len: 13
j_gene: TRBJ1-2
abundance: many
CDR3aa: CSARIEGVQGYTF

d_gene: NA
v_gene: TRBV20-1
len: 14
j_gene: TRBJ2-5
abundance: many
CDR3aa: CSARGGRGGETQYF

d_gene: NA
v_gene: TRBV5-1
len: 14
j_gene: TRBJ1-5
abundance: many
CDR3aa: CASSLGGLPQPQHF

d_gene: NA
v_gene: TRBV6-4
len: 16
j_gene: TRBJ2-1
abundance: many
CDR3aa: CASRETGSGSYNEQFF

d_gene: NA
v_gene: TRBV7-9
len: 14
j_gene: TRBJ1-2
abundance: few
CDR3aa: CASSLVGGQYGYTF

d_gene: NA
v_gene: TRBV18
len: 15
j_gene: TRBJ2-2
abundance: few
CDR3aa: CASSPPARGTGELFF

d_gene: TRBD1
v_gene: TRBV6-1
len: 12
j_gene: TRBJ1-1
abundance: NA
CDR3aa: CASLGQVFEAFF

d_gene: NA
v_gene: TRBV13
len: 17
j_gene: TRBJ2-3
abundance: NA
CDR3aa: CASSFLVVFSSTDTQYF

d_gene: NA
v_gene: TRBV12-3/TRBV12-4
len: 12
j_gene: TRBJ1-1
abundance: many
CDR3aa: CASRYHDLAAFF

d_gene: TRBD1
v_gene: TRBV20-1
len: 16
j_gene: TRBJ2-3
abundance: many
CDR3aa: CSANPNRGTFTDTQYF

d_gene: NA
v_gene: TRBV5-6
len: 16
j_gene: TRBJ1-2
abundance: NA
CDR3aa: CASSFGLLTANYGYTF

d_gene: NA
v_gene: TRBV6-5
len: 15
j_gene: TRBJ1-4
abundance: many
CDR3aa: CASSYRGLHNEKLFF

d_gene: NA
v_gene: TRBV28
len: 14
j_gene: TRBJ2-1
abundance: many
CDR3aa: CASIPGRSYNEQFF

d_gene: NA
v_gene: TRBV5-1
len: 15
j_gene: TRBJ2-1
abundance: few
CDR3aa: CASSLFGGEYNEQFF

d_gene: TRBD2
v_gene: TRBV28
len: 15
j_gene: TRBJ2-2
abundance: NA
CDR3aa: CAIKSSRGGPGELFF

d_gene: NA
v_gene: TRBV6-5
len: 13
j_gene: TRBJ1-2
abundance: NA
CDR3aa: CASSYGINYGYTF